The clone carrying this TCR beta chain was found a few times. The target antigen is unknown. CDR3 length: 11 residues. Germline CDR1 is MDHEN and CDR2 is SYDVKM. With 4 bases removed from V and 8 bases from J, the gap between germline ends came to 6 bases. This sample was included in a study of CD8+ T cells in alopecia areata. Overall study results and limits: TCRs were shared less clearly across patients than in mice, possibly for HLA-related reasons.

As the sequencing template, cDNA was produced by extracting RNA and reverse transcribing it. Produced via immunoSEQ multiplex PCR; TCRdb's table is partial and in-frame only. The sample comprises fewer than 90,000 clones, 45% to 60% of which are singletons, and approximately 5.7% rests with the top ten. The receptor comes from a human donor with alopecia areata. This chain uses TRBV28 with TRBJ2-1; D gene ambiguous. Sequencing input: NKG2D-high CD8+ T cells sorted from blood. The CDR3 sequence is CASSSYDEQFF. CDR3 DNA sequence: TGTGCCAGCAGTTCATACGATGAGCAGTTCTTC.